A selection of T cell receptor beta chains follows, all from one sample in a study of shared clonotypes between healthy human individuals. Generated by immunoSEQ multiplex PCR, the TCRdb table keeps only in-frame clones and is missing some. The profile shows about 560,000 clones, roughly four fifths of them singletons. The sequencing input was PBMCs. Receptor source: a woman aged 40 to 50 in good health. Some clones in this sample may be carry-over from other donors' samples. The conserved cysteine and the conserved F or W are not part of the CDR3 here. The order of the fields is J gene, V gene, CDR3 protein.

J gene: TRBJ2-7
V gene: TRBV6-1
CDR3 protein: AVRDYLYEQY

J gene: TRBJ1-1
V gene: TRBV2
CDR3 protein: ASSPGHAEAF

J gene: TRBJ2-1
V gene: TRBV6-1
CDR3 protein: ASSVPPGMPNYNEQF

J gene: TRBJ2-7
V gene: TRBV9
CDR3 protein: ASSAWGTGEHEQY

J gene: .
V gene: TRBV25-1
CDR3 protein: ASSELDKHEQY

J gene: TRBJ1-1
V gene: TRBV18
CDR3 protein: ASSPGILNTEAF

J gene: TRBJ2-3
V gene: TRBV18
CDR3 protein: ASSPLAGGGGDTQY

J gene: TRBJ1-1
V gene: TRBV14
CDR3 protein: ASSQARDGEAF

J gene: TRBJ2-7
V gene: TRBV10-1
CDR3 protein: ASSDPGREREAYEQY

J gene: .
V gene: TRBV6-1
CDR3 protein: ATRRGGDLDEQY

J gene: TRBJ1-5
V gene: TRBV14
CDR3 protein: ASSRTGIEQPQH

J gene: TRBJ1-5
V gene: TRBV10-3
CDR3 protein: AISEEGQNNQPQH

J gene: TRBJ2-7
V gene: TRBV6-5
CDR3 protein: ASAKSVGFYEQY

J gene: TRBJ1-1
V gene: TRBV7-9
CDR3 protein: ASSLAGPTEAF

J gene: TRBJ1-2
V gene: TRBV10-2
CDR3 protein: ATHDYTGSGYGYT

J gene: TRBJ1-4
V gene: TRBV21-1
CDR3 protein: ASSTLGTRKEKLF

J gene: TRBJ1-4
V gene: TRBV30
CDR3 protein: AWSVYGGETNEKLF

J gene: TRBJ2-5
V gene: TRBV5-4
CDR3 protein: ASSFRTTPIETQY

J gene: TRBJ2-1
V gene: TRBV5-4
CDR3 protein: ASSLDDSNEQF

J gene: TRBJ1-1
V gene: TRBV10-3
CDR3 protein: AISVDRGVTEAF

J gene: TRBJ1-2
V gene: TRBV13
CDR3 protein: ASSSGQGANYGYT

J gene: TRBJ2-1
V gene: TRBV7-6
CDR3 protein: ASSSSGSRYNEQF

J gene: TRBJ2-1
V gene: TRBV11-3
CDR3 protein: ASSLGRTQGQF

J gene: TRBJ1-1
V gene: TRBV14
CDR3 protein: ASSVKPRNTEAF

J gene: TRBJ2-2
V gene: TRBV10-2
CDR3 protein: ASKLDVNTGELF

J gene: TRBJ2-5
V gene: TRBV18
CDR3 protein: ASSPDIQETQY

J gene: TRBJ1-5
V gene: TRBV13
CDR3 protein: ASSGRTASNQPQH

J gene: TRBJ2-7
V gene: TRBV20-1
CDR3 protein: SARDSYEQY

J gene: TRBJ2-5
V gene: TRBV7-9
CDR3 protein: ASSLGGTSGSEETQY

J gene: TRBJ1-2
V gene: TRBV20-1
CDR3 protein: SARVGLSYT

J gene: TRBJ2-7
V gene: TRBV5-1
CDR3 protein: ASSLAVGREPYEQY

J gene: TRBJ2-3
V gene: TRBV15
CDR3 protein: ATSRAGLDTDTQY

J gene: TRBJ1-4
V gene: TRBV6-5
CDR3 protein: ASSQTVSHEKLF

J gene: TRBJ2-2
V gene: TRBV27
CDR3 protein: ASSLATNTGELF

J gene: TRBJ2-7
V gene: TRBV5-1
CDR3 protein: ASYVLPTSGRGEQY

J gene: TRBJ1-1
V gene: TRBV18
CDR3 protein: ASSESGGRNTEAF

J gene: TRBJ2-1
V gene: TRBV7-3
CDR3 protein: ASSLRATAGGYNEQF

J gene: TRBJ2-1
V gene: TRBV11-2
CDR3 protein: ASSFYGNEQF

J gene: TRBJ1-1
V gene: TRBV29-1
CDR3 protein: SAARPRAEAF

J gene: TRBJ2-1
V gene: TRBV7-9
CDR3 protein: ASSSGLIGTNEQF

J gene: TRBJ2-3
V gene: TRBV9
CDR3 protein: ASSVAGGRALGDTQY